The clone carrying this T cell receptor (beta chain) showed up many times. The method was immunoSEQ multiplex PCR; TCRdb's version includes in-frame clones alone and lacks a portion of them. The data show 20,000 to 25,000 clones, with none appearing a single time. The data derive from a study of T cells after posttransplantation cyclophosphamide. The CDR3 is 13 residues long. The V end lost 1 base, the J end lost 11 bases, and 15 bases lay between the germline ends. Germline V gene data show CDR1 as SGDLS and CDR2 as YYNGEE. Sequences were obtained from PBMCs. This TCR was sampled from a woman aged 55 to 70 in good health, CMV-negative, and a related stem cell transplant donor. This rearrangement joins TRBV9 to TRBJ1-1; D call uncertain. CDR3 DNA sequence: TGTGCCAGCAGCGTAAGGCCCGTGGAGAAGGCTTTCTTT. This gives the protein CASSVRPVEKAFF.